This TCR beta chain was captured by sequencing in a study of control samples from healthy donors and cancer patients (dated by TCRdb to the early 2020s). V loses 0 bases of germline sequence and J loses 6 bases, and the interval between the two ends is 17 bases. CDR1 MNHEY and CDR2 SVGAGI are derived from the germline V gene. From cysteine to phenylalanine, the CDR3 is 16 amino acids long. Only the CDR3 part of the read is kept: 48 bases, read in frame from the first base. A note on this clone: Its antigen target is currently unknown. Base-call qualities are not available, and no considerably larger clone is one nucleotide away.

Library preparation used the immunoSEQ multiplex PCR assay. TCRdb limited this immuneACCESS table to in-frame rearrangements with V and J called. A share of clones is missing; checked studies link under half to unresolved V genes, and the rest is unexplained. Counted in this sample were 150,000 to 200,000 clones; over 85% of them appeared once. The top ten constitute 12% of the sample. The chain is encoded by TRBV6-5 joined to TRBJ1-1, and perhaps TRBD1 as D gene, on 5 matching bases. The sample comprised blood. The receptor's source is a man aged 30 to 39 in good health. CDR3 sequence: CASSYSALDTGAEAFF. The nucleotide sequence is TGTGCCAGCAGTTACTCGGCCTTGGATACAGGTGCTGAAGCTTTCTTT.